Listed here are 8 T cell receptor beta chains from one sample, sequenced in a study of T-cell memory formation after mild COVID-19. TCRdb re-analysed the 5' RACE reads in MiXCR, keeping a single row per CDR3 protein. The sample records roughly 600,000 distinct CDR3 sequences, about a sixth being singletons. The sequencing sample was made of PBMCs or a T cell subset sorted from them (not recorded which). These receptors all stem from an adult woman who had mild COVID-19 (a few samples of this study predate the infection). Cell type and time point are not known.

The chain uses TRBV29-1 and TRBJ2-7, with D possibly being TRBD1 (6 bases). The germline V gene has CDR1 SQVTM and CDR2 ANQGSEA. V was trimmed by 4 bases and J by 1 base, leaving 17 bases between them. This CDR3 spans 15 amino acids. CDR3 protein: CSVGSPGTYSYEQYF. The DNA for the CDR3 is TGCAGCGTTGGAAGTCCCGGGACATATTCCTACGAGCAGTACTTC.

The gene calls are TRBV9 and TRBJ2-3; D is perhaps TRBD1 (6 bases). V lost 0 bases, J lost 3 bases, and 11 bases lay in between. The CDR3 loop spans 15 amino acids. Germline V gene lookup returns CDR1 SGDLS and CDR2 YYNGEE. The CDR3 DNA is TGTGCCAGCAGCGTAGGCTGGGGGCGGACAGATACGCAGTATTTT. Amino acid sequence: CASSVGWGRTDTQYF.

The rearrangement links TRBV27 to TRBJ2-2; 10 bases fit TRBD1. The ends lost 5 bases at V and 3 bases at J; junction bases unmatched: 6. The CDR3 is made up of 16 amino acids. The germline gives CDR1 MNHEY, CDR2 SMNVEV (reference sequence). This chain's CDR3 is CASSPKGQGYTGELFF. The CDR3 nucleotides read TGTGCCAGCAGTCCCAAGGGACAGGGGTACACCGGGGAGCTGTTTTTT.

This clonotype was observed once. V is TRBV5-1 and J is TRBJ1-1; D unclear. From germline, CDR1 is SGHRS and CDR2 YFSETQ. This CDR3 is 14 amino acids long. V shed 3 bases and J shed 1 base, with 10 bases lying between them. CDR3: CASSSGVENTEAFF. As DNA, the CDR3 is TGCGCCAGCAGCTCGGGAGTGGAGAACACTGAAGCTTTCTTT.

The chain is built from TRBV6-1 and TRBJ1-2; D may be TRBD1 (5 bases). The V gene's germline CDR1 is MNHNS and CDR2 SASEGT. The V gene lost 6 bases and the J gene lost 5 bases, with 13 bases spanning the gap. The CDR3 totals 13 residues. CDR3 protein: CASSATEPYGYTF. The CDR3 DNA is TGTGCCAGCAGCGCGACAGAGCCGTATGGCTACACCTTC.

This sequence joins TRBV6-5 and TRBJ1-1; 7 bases are shared with TRBD1. Per the germline V gene, CDR1 is MNHEY and CDR2 is SVGAGI. The CDR3 has 16 amino acids. Unmatched junction bases numbered 10, after V lost 6 bases and J lost 0 bases. The CDR3: CASSRTTGAMNTEAFF. For the CDR3, the DNA is TGTGCCAGCAGCCGTACTACAGGGGCGATGAACACTGAAGCTTTCTTT.

The gene calls are TRBV4-3 and TRBJ1-5; a possible D gene is TRBD1 (5 bases). Looked up from germline, CDR1 is LGHNA and CDR2 is YSLEER. With 1 base removed from V and 6 bases from J, the gap between germline ends came to 10 bases. CDR3 length equals 14 residues. The CDR3 region is CASSQVSGTQPQHF. The CDR3 DNA reads as TGCGCCAGCAGCCAAGTTTCAGGGACTCAGCCCCAGCATTTT.

The V and J genes are TRBV20-1 and TRBJ2-1; no clear D gene. V was cut by 2 bases and J by 7 bases, with 3 bases left in between. The V gene's germline CDR1 is DFQATT and CDR2 SNEGSKA (reference sequence). The CDR3 is 10 residues long. This CDR3 reads CSARMNEQFF. The CDR3 region has the DNA TGCAGTGCTAGAATGAATGAGCAGTTCTTC.